This T cell receptor beta chain was profiled in a study of shared clonotypes between healthy human individuals. This clone occurred once. As processed by the authors: With immunoSEQ giving junction-only sequences and no quality scores, filtering differed. Sequenced by immunoSEQ multiplex PCR; TCRdb stores in-frame clones only, minus some. The V and J calls and clone size are taken from that table; D and trimming were inferred from the DNA. Of about 710,000 clones in the sample, around four fifths were seen once. Germline CDR1 and CDR2: MDHEN and SYDVKM. The V end was cut by 10 bases, the J end by 5 bases, with 11 bases between. This CDR3 has 12 amino acids.

Sequencing was carried out using memory CD4+ T cells sorted from blood. Subset indicated: CD45RA-negative fraction. This TCR was sampled from a woman aged 25 to 39 in good health. The J gene is TRBJ2-2, the V gene TRBV28; tentatively, D is TRBD1 (6 bases). DNA of the CDR3: TGTGCCACCCAGAGGGGGACCGGGGAGCTGTTTTTT. It specifies CATQRGTGELFF. Variable domain in full (rest from reference TRBV28 and TRBJ2-2): DVKVTQSSRYLVKRTGEKVFLECVQDMDHENMFWYRQDPGLGLRLIYFSYDVKMKEKGDIPEGYSVSREKKERFSLILESASTNQTSMYLCATQRGTGELFFGEGSRLTVL.